What follows are 24 T cell receptor beta chains derived from one specimen sequenced in a study of T cell repertoires in cytomegalovirus infection. TCRdb used MiXCR to reprocess the reads, holding one entry per CDR3 protein. The sample yields some 450,000 distinct CDR3 sequences, roughly 30% seen once. Sequenced material: PBMCs. All receptors come from a human donor in good health (CMV status not recorded). Some clones in this sample may be carry-over from other donors' samples.

The V and J genes are TRBV15 and TRBJ1-4; D perhaps matches TRBD1 (6 bases). V was shortened by 0 bases and J by 9 bases, with 8 bases between the two germline ends. The V gene's germline CDR1 is LNHNV and CDR2 YYDKDF (reference sequence). The length of the CDR3 is 13 residues. The CDR3 bases are TGTGCCACCAGCAGAGATGACAGGCAAAAACTGTTTTTT. Translation: CATSRDDRQKLFF. Supplemented by reference TRBV15 and TRBJ1-4, the full variable domain reads DAMVIQNPRYQVTQFGKPVTLSCSQTLNHNVMYWYQQKSSQAPKLLFHYYDKDFNNEADTPDNFQSRRPNTSFCFLDIRSPGLGDTAMYLCATSRDDRQKLFFGSGTQLSVL.

The chain has TRBV12-3 or TRBV12-4 and TRBJ1-5; tentative D call: TRBD1 (5 bases). V lost 5 bases and J lost 3, with 11 bases in between. The CDR3 totals 14 residues. For the CDR3, the DNA is TGTGCCAGCAGTGCGGGACTGTTCAATCAGCCCCAGCATTTT. The encoded protein is CASSAGLFNQPQHF.

This clonotype came up a few times. This chain's CDR3 is CSARVGPRETQYF. As DNA, the CDR3 is TGCAGTGCTAGAGTGGGGCCTAGGGAGACCCAGTACTTC. J is TRBJ2-5 and V is TRBV20-1; weak D call: TRBD1 (5 bases). The CDR3 sequence is 13 residues long. CDR1 is DFQATT, CDR2 SNEGSKA, per germline (reference sequence). Trimming took 1 base from V and 5 from J, leaving 11 bases between them.

There are many counts of this clonotype. The chain joins TRBV14 to TRBJ1-2; D perhaps matches TRBD1 (6 bases). Trimming took 4 bases from V and 4 from J, leaving 10 bases between them. The CDR3 covers 13 residues. Germline V gene data show CDR1 as SGHDN and CDR2 as FVKESK. The CDR3 spells CASSPQGPYGYTF. The DNA for the CDR3 is TGTGCCAGCAGCCCACAGGGTCCCTATGGCTACACCTTC.

V gene TRBV5-1 combines with J gene TRBJ1-2, with TRBD1 identical over 12 bases. Germline V lookup: CDR1 SGHRS, CDR2 YFSETQ. J was trimmed by 3 bases and V by 2 bases; bases with no gene match: 5. The CDR3 covers 16 residues. CDR3: CASSLRDRGRDYGYTF. The CDR3 DNA reads as TGCGCCAGCAGCTTACGGGACAGGGGGCGCGACTATGGCTACACCTTC. The variable domain in full, completed from reference TRBV5-1 and TRBJ1-2, reads KAGVTQTPRYLIKTRGQQVTLSCSPISGHRSVSWYQQTPGQGLQFLFEYFSETQRNKGNFPGRFSGRQFSNSRSEMNVSTLELGDSALYLCASSLRDRGRDYGYTFGSGTRLTVV.

The chain combines TRBV4-1 with TRBJ1-2; D might be TRBD1 (6 bases). Trimming stripped 1 base from V and 4 bases from J, with 22 bases between. The CDR3 loop spans 18 amino acids. Looked up from germline, CDR1 is MGHRA and CDR2 is YSYEKL. The DNA of the CDR3 is TGCGCCAGCAGCCAAGTTCCAGGGGCCGTTGGTATAGTCTATGGCTACACCTTC. Translated: CASSQVPGAVGIVYGYTF.

This clonotype is a singleton in its sample. The chain employs TRBV7-2 and TRBJ2-3; 14 positions match TRBD2. The CDR3 contains 18 residues. The germline V gene encodes CDR1 SGHTA and CDR2 FQGNSA. After removal of 7 bases from V and 13 bases from J, the junction contained 22 bases not matched to a gene. The CDR3 nucleotides read TGTGCCAGCACACCAGGAGGACTAGCGGGGGGAGGCACAGATCCGAAGTATTTT. Amino acid sequence: CASTPGGLAGGGTDPKYF.

V is TRBV6-1 and J is TRBJ1-5; D might be TRBD1 (6 bases). CDR1 and CDR2 (germline): MNHNS, SASEGT. V dropped 7 bases and J dropped 5 bases, with 12 bases sitting between them. The CDR3 loop spans 13 amino acids. The CDR3 nucleotides are TGTGCCAGCAACGAGGGGACACATCAGCCCCAGCATTTT. Translated, it gives CASNEGTHQPQHF.

The table lists this clonotype with a few counts. The chain uses TRBV12-3 or TRBV12-4 and TRBJ2-2; TRBD2 agrees at 15 bases. This CDR3 region has 18 residues. The V segment lost 5 bases and the J segment 5 bases; nucleotides outside the gene matches: 9. The CDR3 DNA sequence: TGTGCCAGCAGTCGGACTAGCGGGGGGGCTAGTCGGACCGGGGAGCTGTTTTTT. As protein: CASSRTSGGASRTGELFF.

The chain is built from TRBV18 and TRBJ1-2; a weak D match, TRBD1 (6 bases). The CDR3 loop spans 15 amino acids. Germline CDR1 KGHSH, CDR2 LQKENI. V lost 4 bases to trimming and J lost 4 bases, with 16 bases between them. The CDR3 DNA is TGTGCCAGCTCACGAAGGACAGTGAGTAGCTATGGCTACACCTTC. Translated: CASSRRTVSSYGYTF.

The table lists this clonotype with many counts. The CDR3 region has the DNA TGTGCCAGCAGCTCCAACGGGGGGCAGCCCCAGCATTTT. Its protein is CASSSNGGQPQHF. The V gene is TRBV7-2, the J gene TRBJ1-5; TRBD1 might be the D (5 bases). Trimming stripped 4 bases from V and 7 bases from J, with 11 bases between. The CDR3 covers 13 residues. CDR1 and CDR2 from the germline V gene are SGHTA and FQGNSA.

This clonotype was observed at least ten times. The V gene is TRBV28, the J gene TRBJ2-5; tentatively, D is TRBD2 (6 bases). This CDR3 spans 13 amino acids. The germline V gene encodes CDR1 MDHEN and CDR2 SYDVKM. The V and J ends lost 11 bases and 3 bases respectively, with 16 bases between them. The CDR3 bases are TGTGCCGGGGGGTCTCCTCAGAAAGAGACCCAGTACTTC. This translates into CAGGSPQKETQYF.

This clonotype was seen once. The rearrangement links TRBV9 to TRBJ2-1; D might be TRBD1 or TRBD2, each matching 6 bases. Trimming shortened V by 0 bases and J by 9 bases, and 16 bases separated the two germline ends. CDR1 and CDR2 (germline): SGDLS, YYNGEE. The CDR3 loop spans 15 amino acids. The DNA of the CDR3 is TGTGCCAGCAGCGTAGGGGGGGCCCGGGTTCGTGAGCAGTTCTTC. Amino acid sequence: CASSVGGARVREQFF.

The chain carries TRBV4-2 and TRBJ2-1; the D is unclear. There are 15 residues in the CDR3. The germline V gene has CDR1 LGHNA and CDR2 YNFKEQ. Trimming removed 1 base at V and 7 bases at J, with 14 bases between. CDR3 loop: CASSQVELVSNEQFF. Here the CDR3 DNA reads TGTGCCAGCAGCCAAGTTGAGCTAGTCTCTAATGAGCAGTTCTTC.

There are a few counts of this clonotype. The chain joins TRBV15 to TRBJ2-1; D not certain. The length of the CDR3 is 13 residues. The germline gives CDR1 LNHNV, CDR2 YYDKDF (reference sequence). V lost 0 bases and J lost 10, with 10 bases in between. DNA for the CDR3: TGTGCCACCAGCAGAGATCAGGCTCGGGAGCAGTTCTTC. Its protein is CATSRDQAREQFF.

The V gene is TRBV7-2, the J gene TRBJ1-6; D remains unclear. Looked up from germline, CDR1 is SGHTA and CDR2 is FQGNSA. The CDR3 contains 14 residues. The V end was cut by 0 bases, the J end by 7 bases, with 7 bases between. CDR3 bases: TGTGCCAGCAGCTTAGCCAATCTCAATTCACCCCTCCACTTT. It translates to CASSLANLNSPLHF.

There are a few counts of this clonotype. This chain links TRBV27 with TRBJ1-2, with D possibly TRBD1 on 5 matching bases. V was clipped by 2 bases and J by 4 bases, with 17 bases between them. CDR1 MNHEY and CDR2 SMNVEV come from the germline V gene (reference sequence). The CDR3 totals 16 residues. CDR3 nucleotides: TGTGCCAGCAGTTTACTGCCCCAGGGTGAGCTCTATGGCTACACCTTC. It specifies CASSLLPQGELYGYTF.

This clonotype was counted between two and nine times. CDR3 sequence (DNA): TGTGCCAGCAGCCAAGTAACTCAGTGGGCCAGCACTGAAGCTTTCTTT. This gives the protein CASSQVTQWASTEAFF. The rearrangement uses TRBV14 and TRBJ1-1, with D unresolved. Germline V gene sequence: CDR1 SGHDN, CDR2 FVKESK. Trimming cost V 1 base and J 4 bases, with 16 bases left between them. The CDR3 totals 16 residues. Complete variable domain (other parts from reference TRBV14 and TRBJ1-1): EAGVTQFPSHSVIEKGQTVTLRCDPISGHDNLYWYRRVMGKEIKFLLHFVKESKQDESGMPNNRFLAERTGGTYSTLKVQPAELEDSGVYFCASSQVTQWASTEAFFGQGTRLTVV.

This chain links TRBV7-6 with TRBJ1-1; TRBD1 might be the D (6 bases). This CDR3 comprises 15 residues. From germline, CDR1 is SGHVS and CDR2 FNYEAQ. Deletions cut 5 bases from V and 4 bases from J, with 17 bases between. The CDR3 DNA follows: TGTGCCAGCAGCAATCCCCAGGGGAGCAGCACTGAAGCTTTCTTT. This gives the protein CASSNPQGSSTEAFF. The full variable domain, in which reference TRBV7-6 and TRBJ1-1 provide the parts outside the CDR3, is GAGVSQSPRYKVTKRGQDVALRCDPISGHVSLYWYRQALGQGPEFLTYFNYEAQQDKSGLPNDRFSAERPEGSISTLTIQRTEQRDSAMYRCASSNPQGSSTEAFFGQGTRLTVV.

The V gene is TRBV2, the J gene TRBJ1-2, with TRBD1 matching over 7 bases. V was pared by 8 bases and J by 4 bases, with 7 bases of the junction left unmatched. This CDR3 is built from 13 residues. From germline, CDR1 is SNHLY and CDR2 FYNNEI. The DNA of the CDR3 is TGTGCCAGCTTAAGACAGGGAGTCTATGGCTACACCTTC. Its protein is CASLRQGVYGYTF. The variable domain in full, with the rest retrieved from reference TRBV2 and TRBJ1-2, is EPEVTQTPSHQVTQMGQEVILRCVPISNHLYFYWYRQILGQKVEFLVSFYNNEISEKSEIFDDQFSVERPDGSNFTLKIRSTKLEDSAMYFCASLRQGVYGYTFGSGTRLTVV.

The chain is built from TRBV6-5 and TRBJ2-1, with 7 bases aligning to TRBD2. Unmatched junction bases numbered 3, after V lost 3 bases and J lost 7 bases. The CDR3 totals 13 residues. Germline V gives CDR1 MNHEY, CDR2 SVGAGI. CDR3 in DNA: TGTGCCAGCAGTTATACTAGCGAAAATGAGCAGTTCTTC. It yields the protein CASSYTSENEQFF.

The chain couples TRBV7-9 to TRBJ2-5, with no clear D. Germline V CDR1 and CDR2: SEHNR, FQNEAQ (reference sequence). The V end was cut by 3 bases, the J end by 5 bases, with 16 bases between. This CDR3 has 15 amino acids. CDR3 in amino acids: CASSFNGLTGETQYF. DNA for the CDR3: TGTGCCAGCAGCTTCAACGGCCTTACTGGGGAGACCCAGTACTTC.

V and J are TRBV14 and TRBJ2-3; D unclear. V was shortened by 1 base and J by 0 bases, with 11 bases between the two germline ends. The CDR3 loop spans 16 amino acids. CDR1 and CDR2 (germline): SGHDN, FVKESK. The CDR3 here is CASSQVVSPSTDTQYF. The CDR3 bases are TGTGCCAGCAGCCAAGTAGTTTCCCCTAGCACAGATACGCAGTATTTT.

On this clonotype: A read error may explain this, as a much larger clone is one base away. This chain uses TRBV7-2 with TRBJ1-4; TRBD1 agrees at 7 bases. The CDR3 contains 14 residues. Germline-derived CDR1 and CDR2 are SGHTA and FQGNSA. Trimming cost V 5 bases and J 5 bases; bases outside gene matches: 5. The DNA of the CDR3 is TGTGCCAGCAGCACGGGACAGCGAAATGAAAAACTGTTTTTT. Encoded protein: CASSTGQRNEKLFF.